This T cell receptor (beta chain) was sequenced for a study of T-cell memory formation after mild COVID-19. Study-level background: The TCR clusters were mostly specific to one donor.

Notes on this clonotype: The antigen is not known.

There are 12 residues in the CDR3. Germline lookup yields CDR1 SGHTA and CDR2 FQGNSA. Trimming left V 0 bases short and J 7 bases short, with 1 base between. One entry per CDR3 protein results from TCRdb running MiXCR on the 5' RACE reads. Here the sample spans hundreds of thousands of distinct CDR3 sequences, 16% being singletons. General study findings and limits: Pre-infection memory harbored some responding clones, suggesting cross-reactive memory joined.

Sequencing was done on a sample of PBMCs or a T cell subset sorted from them (not recorded which). The sequence derives from a man between 18 and 35 years old who had mild COVID-19 (a few samples of this study predate the infection). Cell type and time point are not known. The chain recombines TRBV7-2 with TRBJ1-6; unclear D gene. CDR3 sequence reads: CASSLANSPLHF. The CDR3 DNA is TGTGCCAGCAGCTTAGCGAATTCACCCCTCCACTTT.